These 27 T cell receptor beta chains originate from one sample sequenced in a study of T cells in Graves' hyperthyroidism and ophthalmopathy. Template material for amplifying TCR beta CDR3 regions consisted of RNA transcripts. First-round RT-PCR targeting the TCR CDR3 was performed with the HTBI primer set. From the multiplex PCR reads, TCRdb called clonotypes with MiXCR, one entry per CDR3 protein. There are 250,000 to 300,000 distinct CDR3 sequences in the sample; about 14% occur only once, and 7% to 8.5% lies in the top ten. The sequenced material came from blood. The receptors shown here come from a woman in her twenties or thirties with Graves' hyperthyroidism that later progressed to Graves' ophthalmopathy.

The chain is built from TRBV5-1 and TRBJ2-5, with TRBD2 matching 8 bases. V dropped 2 bases and J dropped 5; count of bases not matched to a gene: 5. The germline CDR1 and CDR2 sequences are SGHRS and YFSETQ. The CDR3 contains 14 residues. CDR3 bases: TGCGCCAGCAGCTTAATACGGGAGGGCGAGACCCAGTACTTC. This encodes CASSLIREGETQYF.

This clonotype was found many times. V is TRBV10-3 and J is TRBJ2-7; D gene uncertain. Trimming removed 2 bases at V and 5 bases at J, with 13 bases between. The CDR3 loop spans 14 amino acids. The germline CDR1 and CDR2 sequences are ENHRY and SYGVKD. CDR3 nucleotides: TGTGCCATCAGTGAGCCAGAAGGCCTCAACGAGCAGTACTTC. The encoded protein is CAISEPEGLNEQYF.

This clonotype was seen repeatedly, ten times or more. This chain connects TRBV27 to TRBJ1-5, with no clear D. CDR3 size: 13 residues. With 3 bases removed from V and 4 bases from J, the gap between germline ends came to 7 bases. Germline V gives CDR1 MNHEY, CDR2 SMNVEV (reference sequence). CDR3 DNA sequence: TGTGCCAGCAGTTTGGGCTGGAATCAGCCCCAGCATTTT. Amino acids: CASSLGWNQPQHF.

This sequence joins TRBV6-1 and TRBJ1-2, with D uncertain. The germline V and J ends were trimmed by 6 bases and 4 bases, with 18 bases remaining between them. The CDR3 is 15 residues long. Germline lookup yields CDR1 MNHNS and CDR2 SASEGT. CDR3 amino acids: CASRPTPGLPYGYTF. Written as DNA, the CDR3 is TGTGCCAGCAGGCCTACTCCGGGCCTTCCCTATGGCTACACCTTC.

This clonotype was seen more than once but under ten times. The chain combines TRBV5-1 with TRBJ1-2; unclear D gene. The CDR3 totals 13 residues. Germline V gene sequence: CDR1 SGHRS, CDR2 YFSETQ. V was clipped by 0 bases and J by 4 bases, with 7 bases between them. The CDR3 DNA reads TGCGCCAGCAGCTTGGAAGAAGGCTATGGCTACACCTTC. Its protein is CASSLEEGYGYTF.

This clonotype turned up a few times. J is TRBJ1-1 and V is TRBV4-1, with D unclear. V dropped 6 bases and J dropped 0 bases, with 17 bases sitting between them. Germline lookup yields CDR1 MGHRA and CDR2 YSYEKL. The CDR3 is 16 amino acids. The CDR3 DNA sequence: TGCGCCAGCAGTTCCTCCCGAAGGGTATTGAACACTGAAGCTTTCTTT. The encoded protein is CASSSSRRVLNTEAFF.

Concerning this clonotype itself: An end of the junction differs from the germline gene, which may be a read error. This sequence joins TRBV7-2 and TRBJ2-5, with D tentatively TRBD1 or TRBD2 (5 bases each). This CDR3 comprises 15 residues. The germline V gene has CDR1 SGHTA and CDR2 FQGNSA. The CDR3, as DNA: TGCGCCAGCAGCCAAGAGGGACGGATCCAAGAGACCCAGTACTTC. Amino acid sequence: CASSQEGRIQETQYF.

In its sample, this clonotype was seen many times. The V call is TRBV25-1, the J call TRBJ2-7, with D perhaps being TRBD1 or TRBD2 (6 bases each). This CDR3 contains 15 residues. The V gene's germline CDR1 is MGHDK and CDR2 SYGVNS. V gave up 5 bases and J gave up 8 bases, with 22 bases separating them. CDR3 sequence reads: CASSPPLGGGSQQYF. CDR3 sequence (DNA): TGTGCCAGCAGTCCCCCCTTAGGAGGGGGAAGCCAGCAGTACTTC.

This clonotype was picked up many times. This rearrangement joins TRBV28 to TRBJ2-7; TRBD2 is a possible D gene (6 bases). The V end was cut by 2 bases, the J end by 4 bases, with 18 bases between. The germline CDR1 and CDR2 sequences are MDHEN and SYDVKM. This CDR3 region has 16 residues. CDR3 residues: CASSLGGGTGRYEQYF. In nucleotides, the CDR3 is TGTGCCAGCAGTTTAGGCGGCGGGACGGGACGGTACGAGCAGTACTTC.

This clonotype came up many times. V gene TRBV7-8 combines with J gene TRBJ2-7; TRBD1 might be the D (6 bases). Germline V gene data show CDR1 as SGHVS and CDR2 as FQNEAQ. The CDR3 runs to 13 residues. Trimming pared 5 bases from V and 6 bases from J, leaving 14 bases between. The CDR3 region has the DNA TGTGCCAGCAGCCCGTTACTAGGGGGCGAGCAGTACTTC. This translates into CASSPLLGGEQYF. Based on the CDR3 plus reference TRBV7-8 and TRBJ2-7, the full variable domain is GAGVSQSPRYKVAKRGQDVALRCDPISGHVSLFWYQQALGQGPEFLTYFQNEAQLDKSGLPSDRFFAERPEGSVSTLKIQRTQQEDSAVYLCASSPLLGGEQYFGPGTRLTVT.

This clonotype was observed a handful of times. This chain uses TRBV12-3 or TRBV12-4 with TRBJ2-2; D could derive from TRBD1 or TRBD2 (5 bases each). The ends were cut back, 8 bases at V and 8 bases at J, with 30 bases in the middle. The CDR3 totals 18 residues. CDR3 in DNA: TGTGCCAGCGATTCACCCCTTGGCCGATCACCGAGGGGAGGGGAGCTGTTTTTT. Protein sequence: CASDSPLGRSPRGGELFF.

The chain carries TRBV20-1 and TRBJ2-7, with 12 bases lining up with TRBD1. Trimming removed 5 bases from V and 4 bases from J; junction bases left unmatched: 18. The CDR3 runs to 18 residues. CDR1 DFQATT and CDR2 SNEGSKA come from the germline V gene (reference sequence). The CDR3 reads CSAAGGQGAWTSGYEQYF. The CDR3 region has the DNA TGCAGTGCTGCTGGGGGACAGGGGGCCTGGACTAGCGGTTACGAGCAGTACTTC.

This clonotype was observed at least ten times. The J gene is TRBJ1-3, the V gene TRBV20-1; no reliable D call. Trimming stripped 6 bases from V and 0 bases from J, with 9 bases between. This CDR3 is 13 amino acids long. Germline V gene sequence: CDR1 DFQATT, CDR2 SNEGSKA (reference sequence). The CDR3: CSATDHSGNTIYF. The CDR3 coding sequence is TGCAGTGCCACAGATCACTCTGGAAACACCATATATTTT.

The chain uses TRBV19 and TRBJ2-1; D gene unclear. V was trimmed by 3 bases and J by 4 bases, leaving 7 bases between them. CDR1 and CDR2 from the germline V gene are LNHDA and SQIVND (reference sequence). The CDR3 totals 13 residues. The CDR3 protein is CASSIDAYNEQFF. CDR3 coding DNA: TGTGCCAGTAGTATTGACGCGTACAATGAGCAGTTCTTC. The whole variable domain, filled in from reference TRBV19 and TRBJ2-1, reads DGGITQSPKYLFRKEGQNVTLSCEQNLNHDAMYWYRQDPGQGLRLIYYSQIVNDFQKGDIAEGYSVSREKKESFPLTVTSAQKNPTAFYLCASSIDAYNEQFFGPGTRLTVL.

This clonotype was found many times. This chain uses TRBV7-9 with TRBJ2-7, with 7 bases lining up with TRBD2. Looked up from germline, CDR1 is SEHNR and CDR2 is FQNEAQ (reference sequence). V lost 1 base to trimming and J lost 1 base; unmatched junction nucleotides: 7. The CDR3 runs to 16 residues. CDR3: CASSLGYGGGSYEQYF. CDR3 nucleotides: TGTGCCAGCAGCTTAGGGTATGGCGGGGGTTCCTACGAGCAGTACTTC.

J is TRBJ2-5 and V is TRBV14; D perhaps matches TRBD2 (6 bases). The V end was cut by 0 bases, the J end by 9 bases, with 11 bases between. The CDR3 sequence is 13 residues long. The germline gives CDR1 SGHDN, CDR2 FVKESK. The CDR3 spells CASSQEAGPSQYF. CDR3 DNA sequence: TGTGCCAGCAGCCAAGAAGCGGGCCCGTCCCAGTACTTC.

The chain employs TRBV5-5 and TRBJ2-2; D is unclear. This CDR3 contains 14 residues. V lost 4 bases to trimming and J lost 6 bases, with 13 bases between them. Germline loops: CDR1 SGHKS, CDR2 YYEKEE (reference sequence). The CDR3 region is CASSPFILPGELFF. In nucleotides, the CDR3 is TGTGCCAGCAGCCCATTTATCCTGCCCGGGGAGCTGTTTTTT.

This clonotype was observed once. The chain has TRBV11-2 and TRBJ2-5, with 7 bases that match TRBD1. Germline V gene data show CDR1 as SGHAT and CDR2 as FQNNGV. V was pared by 0 bases and J by 13 bases, with 11 bases of the junction left unmatched. The CDR3 is 14 amino acids. The CDR3 coding sequence is TGTGCCAGCAGCTTAGATCTAGTGGGCAGGGGGAGGTACTTC. Translated: CASSLDLVGRGRYF. The variable domain in full, with the rest retrieved from reference TRBV11-2 and TRBJ2-5, is EAGVAQSPRYKIIEKRQSVAFWCNPISGHATLYWYQQILGQGPKLLIQFQNNGVVDDSQLPKDRFSAERLKGVDSTLKIQPAKLEDSAVYLCASSLDLVGRGRYFGPGTRLLVL.

The chain is built from TRBV5-1 and TRBJ2-3; D is unresolved. Per germline, CDR1 SGHRS and CDR2 YFSETQ. Trimming removed 4 bases from V and 0 bases from J, with 15 bases in between. The CDR3 totals 16 residues. The CDR3 DNA reads TGCGCCAGCAGCATGGATGGCGGCTCTAGCACAGATACGCAGTATTTT. Amino acids: CASSMDGGSSTDTQYF.

This clonotype was seen many times. The J gene is TRBJ1-2, the V gene TRBV29-1; a weak D match, TRBD1 (5 bases). This CDR3 is 11 amino acids long. Germline-derived CDR1 and CDR2 are SQVTM and ANQGSEA. Trimming took off 8 bases at V and 8 bases at J, with 15 bases between the two ends. The CDR3 sequence: CSIGAQEGYTF. As DNA, the CDR3 is TGCAGCATAGGGGCCCAAGAAGGCTACACCTTC.

At least ten counts were recorded for this clonotype. J is TRBJ2-1 and V is TRBV5-4; D gene unclear. Trimming removed 2 bases from V and 6 bases from J, with 15 bases in between. The V gene's germline CDR1 is SGHNT and CDR2 YYREEE (reference sequence). CDR3 length: 15 residues. In nucleotides, the CDR3 is TGTGCCAGCAGCTTAGACTCTTCCTGGGGCAATGAGCAGTTCTTC. Its translation is CASSLDSSWGNEQFF.

A few counts support this clonotype. The rearrangement links TRBV24-1 to TRBJ2-3; D may match TRBD1 or TRBD2 (6 bases each). The CDR3 totals 13 residues. The V gene lost 9 bases and the J gene lost 4 bases, with 13 bases spanning the gap. Germline CDR1 is KGHDR and CDR2 is SFDVKD. The CDR3 reads CATQRGGPDTQYF. CDR3 DNA sequence: TGTGCCACCCAAAGAGGGGGGCCAGATACGCAGTATTTT.

This clonotype showed up just once. Just one base apart from a much larger clone, this may be a read error. This sequence joins TRBV4-1 and TRBJ1-2; D gene uncertain. The germline CDR1 and CDR2 sequences are MGHRA and YSYEKL. This CDR3 has 13 amino acids. The CDR3 loop reads CASSRSTGYGYIF. In nucleotides, the CDR3 is TGCGCCAGCAGCCGCTCTACTGGCTATGGCTACATCTTC.

This clonotype has just a few counts. This sequence may be a read error, since a much larger clone differs from it by one base. This sequence joins TRBV28 and TRBJ1-2; 12 bases are shared with TRBD1. Per the germline V gene, CDR1 is MDHEN and CDR2 is SYDVKM. This CDR3 contains 15 residues. CDR3 sequence: CAGSSAGTGGAGYTF. CDR3 bases: TGTGCCGGCAGTTCCGCCGGGACAGGGGGCGCTGGCTACACCTTC.

Concerning this clonotype itself: A much larger clonotype is one base distant, so this may be a read error. This chain connects TRBV24-1 to TRBJ2-1, with D unresolved. V gave up 3 bases and J gave up 6 bases, with 14 bases separating them. Germline V gene sequence: CDR1 KGHDR, CDR2 SFDVKD. The CDR3 sequence is 15 residues long. In DNA form, the CDR3 reads TGTGCCACCAGTGATATCCAGATAGGAGCCAATGAGCAGTTCTTC. Its protein is CATSDIQIGANEQFF.

This clonotype was observed many times. V and J are TRBV20-1 and TRBJ2-5, with 8 bases lining up with TRBD1. With 5 bases clipped from V and 5 bases from J, the junction kept 7 bases outside the gene matches. Germline CDR1 DFQATT, CDR2 SNEGSKA (reference sequence). The CDR3 is 13 residues long. CDR3 sequence reads: CSAGSTGGETQYF. The CDR3 DNA is TGCAGTGCTGGCTCTACAGGGGGTGAGACCCAGTACTTC.

CDR3 coding DNA: TGTGCCAGCAGCTTCCTTCCGGGAGAGAAACAAGAGACCCAGTACTTC. Amino acid sequence: CASSFLPGEKQETQYF. The J gene is TRBJ2-5, the V gene TRBV5-5; D might be TRBD2 (6 bases). Per germline, CDR1 SGHKS and CDR2 YYEKEE (reference sequence). The CDR3 is 16 amino acids. The V end lost 2 bases, the J end lost 2 bases, and 16 bases lay between the germline ends.